Below, 23 T cell receptor beta chains from the same sample are listed, as sequenced in a study of CD8 T cells in ankylosing spondylitis (dated by TCRdb to about 2017). The method behind the library was 5' RACE. The listed sequencing device is Illumina HiSeq 2500. TCRdb trimmed the raw reads at Q25, called clones with MiXCR and kept productive beta chains. Every distinct CDR3 protein forms one entry, paired with its most common genes and DNA. For this sample the table gives about 140,000 distinct CDR3 sequences, of which 7% to 9% were detected only once. The biggest ten clones account for approximately 7% of the sample. Sequenced material: synovial fluid, either unsorted or a sorted T cell fraction (not recorded which). Receptors originate from a male donor with ankylosing spondylitis.

CDR3 in DNA: TGTGCCAGCTCGGTACTTGGGACGGCCGATAACTATGGCTACACCTTC. Translated, it gives CASSVLGTADNYGYTF. The rearrangement links TRBV28 to TRBJ1-2; the D gene is possibly TRBD1 (5 bases). Trimming shortened V by 8 bases and J by 1 base, and 20 bases separated the two germline ends. CDR3 length: 16 residues. Per the germline V gene, CDR1 is MDHEN and CDR2 is SYDVKM.

CDR3 sequence reads: CSAFLGGRETQYF. As DNA, the CDR3 is TGCAGTGCGTTTCTTGGGGGTCGAGAGACCCAGTACTTC. This chain joins TRBV20-1 and TRBJ2-5; D could derive from TRBD1 or TRBD2 (5 bases each). Trimming cost V 6 bases and J 4 bases, with 15 bases left between them. The CDR3 runs 13 residues. In germline, CDR1 is DFQATT, CDR2 SNEGSKA (reference sequence).

This clonotype was seen repeatedly, ten times or more. V and J are TRBV12-3 or TRBV12-4 and TRBJ2-1, with TRBD1 matching 7 bases. J lost 6 bases, V lost 3 bases, and 8 bases had no gene match. CDR3 length: 15 residues. Here the CDR3 reads CASSLRGTEVNEQFF. The CDR3 DNA reads TGTGCCAGCAGTTTGAGGGGGACAGAAGTCAATGAGCAGTTCTTC.

The sample holds many counts of this clonotype. The CDR3 spells CASSLEVGTGVRTEAFF. The CDR3 nucleotides read TGTGCCAGCAGCTTGGAAGTGGGGACAGGAGTCCGCACTGAAGCTTTCTTT. The chain employs TRBV5-5 and TRBJ1-1; 8 nucleotides line up with TRBD1. V gave up 0 bases and J gave up 4 bases; unmatched junction bases: 11. Germline CDR1 and CDR2: SGHKS and YYEKEE (reference sequence). This CDR3 is built from 17 residues.

This clonotype came up many times. This chain uses TRBV7-2 with TRBJ1-2; D is unresolved. The germline V and J ends were trimmed by 6 bases and 8 bases, with 22 bases remaining between them. CDR3 size: 15 residues. Per the germline V gene, CDR1 is SGHTA and CDR2 is FQGNSA. The CDR3 loop is CASSLSIGFLGGYTF. The CDR3 bases are TGTGCCAGCAGTCTGTCCATCGGGTTCCTTGGAGGCTACACCTTC.

This clonotype was detected many times. This chain joins TRBV7-9 and TRBJ1-6, with D perhaps matching TRBD1 (5 bases). The V gene's germline CDR1 is SEHNR and CDR2 FQNEAQ (reference sequence). The CDR3 spans 16 residues. The germline V and J ends were trimmed by 0 bases and 13 bases, with 19 bases remaining between them. DNA for the CDR3: TGTGCCAGCAGCTTAGCTACGGGACTCCTGAGAGCCCCCCTCCACTTT. It encodes CASSLATGLLRAPLHF.

This clonotype was observed a handful of times. The rearrangement joins TRBV28 to TRBJ1-5; D is uncertain. V was cut by 4 bases and J by 7 bases, with 8 bases left in between. Germline V gene sequence: CDR1 MDHEN, CDR2 SYDVKM. The CDR3 loop spans 12 amino acids. CDR3 nucleotide sequence: TGTGCCAGCAGTTATTACCGACAGCCCCAGCATTTT. Protein: CASSYYRQPQHF.

The chain couples TRBV12-5 to TRBJ2-1; D perhaps matches TRBD1 (6 bases). CDR1 and CDR2 (germline): LGHNT, FRNRAP. V was shortened by 3 bases and J by 6 bases, with 12 bases between the two germline ends. The CDR3 has 14 residues. The CDR3, as DNA: TGTGCTAGTGGTTTTGTAGGCAGGGGCAATGAGCAGTTCTTC. This encodes CASGFVGRGNEQFF.

This clonotype has a count of ten or more. The V gene is TRBV5-1, the J gene TRBJ2-3; D unresolved. This CDR3 has 14 residues. Germline CDR1 reads SGHRS; CDR2 reads YFSETQ. The V end was cut by 5 bases, the J end by 8 bases, with 18 bases between. The CDR3 DNA reads TGCGCCAGCAGTTCCCCCCCACCGGTCTTTACGCAGTATTTT. This gives the protein CASSSPPPVFTQYF.

This clonotype was seen at least ten times. The chain carries TRBV20-1 and TRBJ2-5, with D unresolved. Germline V gene data show CDR1 as DFQATT and CDR2 as SNEGSKA (reference sequence). The length of the CDR3 is 12 residues. V was clipped by 3 bases and J by 3 bases, with 8 bases between them. The CDR3 bases are TGCAGTGCTAGGATTGGTAAAGAGACCCAGTACTTC. Translation: CSARIGKETQYF.

The J gene is TRBJ1-4, the V gene TRBV28; D remains ambiguous. V lost 2 bases to trimming and J lost 8 bases, with 3 bases between them. This CDR3 has 11 amino acids. Germline V gene data show CDR1 as MDHEN and CDR2 as SYDVKM. CDR3 amino acids: CASSLVEKLFF. In DNA form, the CDR3 reads TGTGCCAGCAGTTTAGTGGAAAAACTGTTTTTT.

This clonotype was seen repeatedly, ten times or more. The rearrangement links TRBV18 to TRBJ1-1; tentatively, D is TRBD1 (5 bases). CDR3 size: 17 residues. With 1 base removed from V and 5 bases from J, the gap between germline ends came to 20 bases. Germline V gives CDR1 KGHSH, CDR2 LQKENI. The CDR3 bases are TGTGCCAGCTCACCACGCGCCTCCGGGGTGGGGGAGACTGAAGCTTTCTTT. The encoded protein is CASSPRASGVGETEAFF.

This sequence joins TRBV3-1 and TRBJ2-5; D uncertain. There are 13 residues in the CDR3. V was clipped by 8 bases and J by 7 bases, with 17 bases between them. Per the germline V gene, CDR1 is LGHDT and CDR2 is YNNKEL (reference sequence). CDR3 sequence reads: CASSKQVPGTQYF. For the CDR3, the DNA is TGTGCCAGCTCCAAGCAGGTCCCTGGGACCCAGTACTTC.

This clonotype was recorded at least ten times. The genes are TRBV28 and TRBJ2-7; maybe TRBD2 (5 bases). The germline CDR1 and CDR2 sequences are MDHEN and SYDVKM. The CDR3 totals 11 residues. V was trimmed by 8 bases and J by 6 bases, leaving 11 bases between them. The CDR3 here is CASRAGSEQYF. The DNA of the CDR3 is TGTGCCAGCCGAGCTGGGAGCGAGCAGTACTTC. The variable domain in full, completed from reference TRBV28 and TRBJ2-7, reads DVKVTQSSRYLVKRTGEKVFLECVQDMDHENMFWYRQDPGLGLRLIYFSYDVKMKEKGDIPEGYSVSREKKERFSLILESASTNQTSMYLCASRAGSEQYFGPGTRLTVT.

The sample holds many counts of this clonotype. This chain connects TRBV28 to TRBJ1-5, with D possibly matching TRBD1 (6 bases). Trimming stripped 3 bases from V and 3 bases from J, with 18 bases between. CDR1 is MDHEN and CDR2 is SYDVKM in the germline V gene. This CDR3 has 17 amino acids. The CDR3 sequence is CASSLDGGGQNNQPQHF. The CDR3 DNA follows: TGTGCCAGCAGTTTGGATGGGGGTGGACAGAACAATCAGCCCCAGCATTTT.

This clonotype was recorded many times. The chain links TRBV20-1 to TRBJ2-1; 11 bases agree with TRBD1. There are 15 residues in the CDR3. The germline V gene has CDR1 DFQATT and CDR2 SNEGSKA (reference sequence). Trimming cost V 0 bases and J 12 bases; bases outside gene matches: 10. Here the CDR3 DNA reads TGCAGTGCTAGAGACTCTGGGACAGGGGGTTTGGGGCAGTTCTTC. It yields the protein CSARDSGTGGLGQFF.

The chain joins TRBV20-1 to TRBJ1-5; no definite D call. The CDR3 consists of 15 residues. Trimming cost V 3 bases and J 1 base, with 13 bases left between them. Germline V gene sequence: CDR1 DFQATT, CDR2 SNEGSKA (reference sequence). This CDR3 reads CSASMDGLSNQPQHF. The DNA of the CDR3 is TGCAGTGCTAGCATGGACGGTTTAAGCAATCAGCCCCAGCATTTT.

This clonotype was counted at least ten times. The chain is built from TRBV29-1 and TRBJ1-1; 9 nucleotides align to TRBD1. Germline V CDR1 and CDR2: SQVTM, ANQGSEA. V dropped 4 bases and J dropped 3; count of bases not matched to a gene: 3. This CDR3 is built from 13 residues. CDR3 region: CSVGTGDHTEAFF. For the CDR3, the DNA is TGCAGCGTTGGGACAGGGGATCACACTGAAGCTTTCTTT.

This clonotype occurred a few times. The chain links TRBV27 to TRBJ2-2; D is uncertain. This CDR3 region has 13 residues. Germline lookup yields CDR1 MNHEY and CDR2 SMNVEV (reference sequence). Trimming pared 2 bases from V and 8 bases from J, leaving 9 bases between. The chain's CDR3 is CASSLSYIGELFF. Here the CDR3 DNA reads TGTGCCAGCAGTTTAAGCTACATTGGGGAGCTGTTTTTT.

This clonotype was observed at least ten times. This chain links TRBV3-1 with TRBJ2-2, with 7 bases lining up with TRBD1. Trimming at V came to 9 bases and at J to 4 bases, leaving 8 bases not matched to a gene. The CDR3 loop spans 14 amino acids. Germline lookup yields CDR1 LGHDT and CDR2 YNNKEL (reference sequence). CDR3 DNA sequence: TGTGCCAGTACAGGGGTTTCTGGCACCGGGGAGCTGTTTTTT. Its translation: CASTGVSGTGELFF.

This clonotype has a handful of counts. The rearrangement joins TRBV7-6 to TRBJ2-7, with 12 bases identical to TRBD1. The germline gives CDR1 SGHVS, CDR2 FNYEAQ. The V and J ends lost 0 bases and 5 bases, in that order; junction bases with no gene match: 5. The CDR3 runs to 16 residues. The CDR3 nucleotides are TGTGCCAGCAGCTTAGCCGGGACAGGGGGCATCAACGAGCAGTACTTC. Residues: CASSLAGTGGINEQYF.

In its sample, this clonotype was seen a few times. J is TRBJ2-2 and V is TRBV11-2; D gene uncertain. Per germline, CDR1 SGHAT and CDR2 FQNNGV. Between the trimmed V and J ends, which lost 6 bases and 5 bases, there was a span of 10 bases. This CDR3 has 13 amino acids. In nucleotides, the CDR3 is TGTGCCAGCAGTCCACACGGTACCGGGGAGCTGTTTTTT. Amino acid sequence: CASSPHGTGELFF.

This clonotype showed up just a few times. As DNA, the CDR3 is TGTGCCAGCACAAGCTTTGGGCGGGTGGGCACTGAGCAGTTCTTC. It translates to CASTSFGRVGTEQFF. The rearrangement links TRBV6-1 to TRBJ2-1; tentative D call: TRBD2 (5 bases). The CDR3 runs to 15 residues. V lost 7 bases and J 9 bases, leaving 22 bases between the germline ends. Germline assignment: CDR1 MNHNS and CDR2 SASEGT.